The T cell receptor (beta chain) described here comes from a study of control samples from healthy donors and cancer patients. Some clones are missing from TCRdb's copy, which holds only in-frame ones; the method was immunoSEQ multiplex PCR. The sample yields tens of thousands of clones, 84% seen once. V lost 5 bases and J lost 0; bases outside the gene matches: 9. The length of the CDR3 is 16 residues. CDR1 SGHVS and CDR2 FNYEAQ come from the germline V gene. The chain uses TRBV7-6 and TRBJ2-5; the match to TRBD1 covers 7 bases. This clonotype was obtained from a man aged 50-59 years in good health. The sample consisted of blood. DNA of the CDR3: TGTGCCAGCAGCCGCTCGACAGGGACGTACCAAGAGACCCAGTACTTC. Translating it yields CASSRSTGTYQETQYF.